These 29 T cell receptor beta chains came from one sample sequenced in a study of shared clonotypes between healthy human individuals. The method was immunoSEQ multiplex PCR; TCRdb's version includes in-frame clones alone and lacks a portion of them. This sample has 1.4 million to 1.5 million clones, with about 96% found just once. The specimen sequenced was naive CD4+ T cells sorted from blood. The sample's subset: CD45RA+ positively selected. These receptor sequences come from a man younger than 40 in good health.

The rearrangement joins TRBV6-1 to TRBJ2-4, with unresolved D. The CDR3 is made up of 13 amino acids. Trimming took 2 bases from V and 2 from J, leaving 4 bases between them. Germline V gene data show CDR1 as MNHNS and CDR2 as SASEGT. DNA of the CDR3: TGTGCCAGCAGTGAACTCCCCAAAAACATTCAGTACTTC. Its protein product is CASSELPKNIQYF.

In this sample, this clone turned up a few times. The chain has TRBV5-1 and TRBJ2-1; D may be TRBD2 (6 bases). The CDR3 has 17 amino acids. The V and J ends lost 0 bases and 5 bases respectively, with 18 bases between them. CDR1 and CDR2 from the germline V gene are SGHRS and YFSETQ. The CDR3 loop is CASSLAGGVTGDNEQFF. The CDR3 DNA follows: TGCGCCAGCAGCTTGGCCGGTGGGGTGACGGGGGACAATGAGCAGTTCTTC.

This clone was counted once. The chain links TRBV18 to TRBJ1-1; perhaps TRBD1 as D (5 bases). From germline, CDR1 is KGHSH and CDR2 LQKENI. V gave up 5 bases and J gave up 8 bases, with 12 bases separating them. CDR3 length: 12 amino acids. The CDR3 DNA reads as TGTGCCAGCTCAGCGTCCGGGACCGAAGCTTTCTTT. This sequence encodes CASSASGTEAFF.

The gene calls are TRBV28 and TRBJ2-3, with 10 nucleotides matching TRBD2. The CDR3 has 17 residues. V lost 3 bases, J lost 6 bases, and 12 bases stayed unmatched. The germline V gene encodes CDR1 MDHEN and CDR2 SYDVKM. CDR3 bases: TGTGCCAGCAGTTTTGGCGTAGCGGGAGGCGCGAGGGATACGCAGTATTTT. This sequence encodes CASSFGVAGGARDTQYF.

About this clone itself: The same CDR3 is also encoded by other DNA sequences in this sample. The J gene is TRBJ1-1, the V gene TRBV7-9; weak D call: TRBD1 (6 bases). CDR3 length: 14 residues. The V gene's germline CDR1 is SEHNR and CDR2 FQNEAQ (reference sequence). Trimming took 1 base from V and 4 from J, leaving 10 bases between them. DNA for the CDR3: TGTGCCAGCAGCTTAGTCGTAGGGGGCACTGAAGCTTTCTTT. Its protein product is CASSLVVGGTEAFF.

The genes are TRBV11-2 and TRBJ2-5; no clear D gene. The length of the CDR3 is 15 residues. V gave up 6 bases and J gave up 5 bases, with 19 bases separating them. Germline loops: CDR1 SGHAT, CDR2 FQNNGV. The CDR3 region is CASRSAPLLGETQYF. CDR3 nucleotides: TGTGCCAGCAGAAGCGCTCCGCTACTGGGGGAGACCCAGTACTTC.

As DNA, the CDR3 is TGTGCCAGCAGCCCAGGATTTTACGAGCAGTACTTC. It codes for CASSPGFYEQYF. The chain joins TRBV11-2 to TRBJ2-7; D is unresolved. This CDR3 region has 12 residues. The germline V and J ends were trimmed by 5 bases and 4 bases, with 9 bases remaining between them. Per germline, CDR1 SGHAT and CDR2 FQNNGV.

Worth noting for this clone: The sample carries other DNA sequences with the same CDR3. The chain carries TRBV7-2 and TRBJ1-5, with a weak D call TRBD1 (6 bases). Germline V gene data show CDR1 as SGHTA and CDR2 as FQGNSA. V lost 4 bases and J 6 bases, leaving 10 bases between the germline ends. The CDR3 consists of 13 residues. Here the CDR3 reads CASSSSGAQPQHF. The CDR3 DNA is TGTGCCAGCAGCTCGTCAGGGGCTCAGCCCCAGCATTTT.

This chain connects TRBV13 to TRBJ2-3; 12 bases align to TRBD1. This CDR3 region has 15 residues. Germline V gene sequence: CDR1 PRHDT, CDR2 FYEKMQ (reference sequence). J was trimmed by 7 bases and V by 3 bases; bases with no gene match: 5. The CDR3 sequence is CASSLGTGGANTQYF. Here the CDR3 DNA reads TGTGCCAGCAGCTTGGGGACAGGGGGCGCAAATACGCAGTATTTT.

The chain has TRBV5-4 and TRBJ1-3, with unresolved D. From germline, CDR1 is SGHNT and CDR2 YYREEE (reference sequence). With 1 base removed from V and 1 base from J, the gap between germline ends came to 6 bases. This CDR3 is 14 amino acids long. CDR3 sequence: CASSLRNSGNTIYF. The CDR3 DNA reads as TGTGCCAGCAGCTTGCGAAATTCTGGAAACACCATATATTTT.

The chain uses TRBV15 and TRBJ1-1, with 10 bases matching TRBD1. The CDR3 sequence is 14 residues long. Germline loops: CDR1 LNHNV, CDR2 YYDKDF (reference sequence). V was pared by 0 bases and J by 10 bases, with 5 bases of the junction left unmatched. The CDR3 loop reads CATSRDRDRGRAFF. CDR3 in DNA: TGTGCCACCAGCAGAGACCGGGACAGGGGACGAGCTTTCTTT.

The CDR3 loop is CASGVTGSAEAFF. The CDR3 nucleotides read TGTGCCAGCGGAGTAACAGGGTCGGCTGAAGCTTTCTTT. The chain has TRBV11-3 and TRBJ1-1; a weak D match, TRBD1 (6 bases). CDR3 length: 13 amino acids. V was trimmed by 8 bases and J by 6 bases, leaving 16 bases between them. The germline V gene encodes CDR1 SGHNT and CDR2 YENEEA.

CDR3 region: CAIRITGGTEAFF. DNA for the CDR3: TGTGCCATCAGAATTACAGGGGGCACTGAAGCTTTCTTT. The rearrangement joins TRBV10-3 to TRBJ1-1; 8 bases line up with TRBD1. Germline values: CDR1 ENHRY, CDR2 SYGVKD. CDR3 length: 13 residues. The J segment lost 4 bases and the V segment lost 6 bases, leaving 4 bases of the junction unmatched.

V usage is TRBV5-4 and J usage is TRBJ2-1; D may be TRBD2 (6 bases). V was clipped by 5 bases and J by 1 base, with 16 bases between them. The germline V gene encodes CDR1 SGHNT and CDR2 YYREEE (reference sequence). This CDR3 comprises 16 residues. The CDR3, as DNA: TGTGCCAGCAGGCTCCGGACTACCCCGTCCTACAATGAGCAGTTCTTC. Translating gives CASRLRTTPSYNEQFF. The variable domain in full, with the rest retrieved from reference TRBV5-4 and TRBJ2-1, is ETGVTQSPTHLIKTRGQQVTLRCSSQSGHNTVSWYQQALGQGPQFIFQYYREEENGRGNFPPRFSGLQFPNYSSELNVNALELDDSALYLCASRLRTTPSYNEQFFGPGTRLTVL.

The chain employs TRBV10-3 and TRBJ2-3, with 7 bases matching TRBD1. Germline values: CDR1 ENHRY, CDR2 SYGVKD. The junction had 5 bases not matched to a gene; V was cut back by 6 bases and J by 5 bases. This CDR3 comprises 13 residues. CDR3 coding DNA: TGTGCCATCAGCTTCGCAGGGGGAGATACGCAGTATTTT. Translated, it gives CAISFAGGDTQYF.

The chain employs TRBV6-1 and TRBJ2-7; 12 bases match TRBD1. This CDR3 has 18 amino acids. Germline V gene data show CDR1 as MNHNS and CDR2 as SASEGT. J was trimmed by 3 bases and V by 4 bases; bases with no gene match: 13. Written as DNA, the CDR3 is TGTGCCAGCAGTGTTGGGACAGGGGGCCCTGTGGGGGACTACGAGCAGTACTTC. Translation gives CASSVGTGGPVGDYEQYF.

J is TRBJ1-2 and V is TRBV9; a possible D gene is TRBD1 (5 bases). The germline V and J ends were trimmed by 4 bases and 8 bases, with 18 bases remaining between them. Per germline, CDR1 SGDLS and CDR2 YYNGEE. The CDR3 has 14 residues. This chain's CDR3 is CASSPSTGRRGYTF. CDR3 DNA sequence: TGTGCCAGCAGCCCATCGACGGGGCGTAGAGGCTACACCTTC.

The CDR3 here is CASSLGIRMGISNQPQHF. CDR3 sequence (DNA): TGTGCCAGCAGCTTAGGGATTAGAATGGGGATTAGCAATCAGCCCCAGCATTTT. This chain joins TRBV11-3 and TRBJ1-5, with unresolved D. V was clipped by 1 base and J by 0 bases, with 16 bases between them. The CDR3 has 18 residues. Per the germline V gene, CDR1 is SGHNT and CDR2 is YENEEA.

As for this clone: The sample holds other DNA sequences that translate to the same CDR3. The chain employs TRBV18 and TRBJ2-1; 8 bases line up with TRBD2. Germline V gene sequence: CDR1 KGHSH, CDR2 LQKENI. After removal of 3 bases from V and 4 bases from J, the junction contained 5 bases not matched to a gene. The CDR3 has 15 residues. The CDR3 sequence is CASSPLAGFYNEQFF. CDR3 DNA: TGTGCCAGCTCACCGCTAGCGGGTTTTTACAATGAGCAGTTCTTC.

The V gene is TRBV14, the J gene TRBJ2-7; tentative D call: TRBD2 (6 bases). V was shortened by 7 bases and J by 6 bases, with 16 bases between the two germline ends. The CDR3 is made up of 13 amino acids. Germline-derived CDR1 and CDR2 are SGHDN and FVKESK. For the CDR3, the DNA is TGTGCCAGCACCTTCGGAGGGCCAGGCGAGCAGTACTTC. Translated, it gives CASTFGGPGEQYF.

The J gene is TRBJ2-2, the V gene TRBV18; D is possibly TRBD2 (5 bases). V lost 2 bases and J lost 4, with 11 bases in between. Germline CDR1 is KGHSH and CDR2 is LQKENI. There are 15 residues in the CDR3. This CDR3 reads CASSPLGRSTGELFF. In nucleotides, the CDR3 is TGTGCCAGCTCACCATTGGGGAGAAGCACCGGGGAGCTGTTTTTT.

The rearrangement links TRBV6-1 to TRBJ2-5; D call uncertain. This CDR3 region has 14 residues. V was clipped by 4 bases and J by 4 bases, with 13 bases between them. Germline assignment: CDR1 MNHNS and CDR2 SASEGT. CDR3: CASSGRTTPETQYF. The DNA for the CDR3 is TGTGCCAGCAGTGGCAGGACCACTCCAGAGACCCAGTACTTC.

The rearrangement uses TRBV4-3 and TRBJ1-2; 7 bases match TRBD1. The CDR3 runs 14 residues. The ends lost 3 bases at V and 3 bases at J; junction bases unmatched: 4. Germline V CDR1 and CDR2: LGHNA, YSLEER. DNA of the CDR3: TGCGCCAGCAGCCAGGGACAGCCCGACTATGGCTACACCTTC. This translates into CASSQGQPDYGYTF.

V usage is TRBV7-9 and J usage is TRBJ1-1, with D hard to call. The CDR3 has 15 amino acids. Per the germline V gene, CDR1 is SEHNR and CDR2 is FQNEAQ (reference sequence). The V gene lost 3 bases and the J gene lost 6 bases, with 17 bases spanning the gap. CDR3 region: CASSLERGQRAEAFF. CDR3 bases: TGTGCCAGCAGCTTGGAACGGGGTCAACGCGCTGAAGCTTTCTTT.

As concerns this clone: The identical CDR3 is also encoded by other nucleotide sequences in the sample. The genes are TRBV5-1 and TRBJ1-1, with D perhaps TRBD1 (6 bases). CDR3 length: 16 residues. The germline V gene has CDR1 SGHRS and CDR2 YFSETQ. V gave up 3 bases and J gave up 0 bases, with 15 bases separating them. In nucleotides, the CDR3 is TGCGCCAGCAGCTGGGGGGGGCGGCAGATGAACACTGAAGCTTTCTTT. The encoded protein is CASSWGGRQMNTEAFF.

This chain links TRBV5-6 with TRBJ2-7, with D unresolved. Germline V gene data show CDR1 as SGHDT and CDR2 as YYEEEE. The V gene lost 3 bases and the J gene lost 5 bases, with 9 bases spanning the gap. The CDR3 sequence is 12 residues long. As DNA, the CDR3 is TGTGCCAGCAGCTCCCGCTTAAACGAGCAGTACTTC. The encoded protein is CASSSRLNEQYF.

The chain carries TRBV19 and TRBJ2-1; D call uncertain. The germline V gene has CDR1 LNHDA and CDR2 SQIVND (reference sequence). Trimming pared 4 bases from V and 0 bases from J, leaving 13 bases between. The CDR3 sequence is 16 residues long. CDR3 amino acids: CASSTKTESSYNEQFF. In nucleotides, the CDR3 is TGTGCCAGTAGTACCAAGACTGAAAGCTCCTACAATGAGCAGTTCTTC.

A note on this clone: Other DNA variants within this sample encode the same CDR3. V gene TRBV5-1 combines with J gene TRBJ1-3; D possibly corresponds to TRBD1 (6 bases). The CDR3 covers 15 residues. The germline V gene encodes CDR1 SGHRS and CDR2 YFSETQ. Trimming cost V 0 bases and J 4 bases, with 11 bases left between them. CDR3 amino acids: CASSLAAGVGNTIYF. The CDR3 DNA is TGCGCCAGCAGCTTGGCGGCAGGGGTAGGAAACACCATATATTTT.

The chain has TRBV7-9 and TRBJ2-3; the match to TRBD2 covers 8 bases. Germline V gene sequence: CDR1 SEHNR, CDR2 FQNEAQ (reference sequence). The CDR3 loop spans 15 amino acids. V lost 4 bases to trimming and J lost 0 bases; unmatched junction nucleotides: 3. The CDR3 coding sequence is TGTGCCAGCAGCTCTATAGCGGGAAGCACAGATACGCAGTATTTT. Protein: CASSSIAGSTDTQYF. Full variable domain (outside the CDR3, taken from reference TRBV7-9 and TRBJ2-3): DTGVSQNPRHKITKRGQNVTFRCDPISEHNRLYWYRQTLGQGPEFLTYFQNEAQLEKSRLLSDRFSAERPKGSFSTLEIQRTEQGDSAMYLCASSSIAGSTDTQYFGPGTRLTVL.